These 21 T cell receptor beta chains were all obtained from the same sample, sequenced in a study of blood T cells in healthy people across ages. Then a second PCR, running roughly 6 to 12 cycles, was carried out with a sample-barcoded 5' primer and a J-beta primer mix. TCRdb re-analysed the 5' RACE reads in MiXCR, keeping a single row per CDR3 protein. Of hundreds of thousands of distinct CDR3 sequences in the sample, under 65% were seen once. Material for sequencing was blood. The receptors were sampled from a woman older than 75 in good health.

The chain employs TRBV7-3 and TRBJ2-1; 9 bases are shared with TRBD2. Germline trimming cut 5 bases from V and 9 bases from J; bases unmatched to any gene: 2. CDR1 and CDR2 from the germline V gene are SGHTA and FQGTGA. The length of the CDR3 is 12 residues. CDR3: CASSPTSGEQFF. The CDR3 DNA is TGTGCCAGCAGCCCGACTAGCGGTGAGCAGTTCTTC.

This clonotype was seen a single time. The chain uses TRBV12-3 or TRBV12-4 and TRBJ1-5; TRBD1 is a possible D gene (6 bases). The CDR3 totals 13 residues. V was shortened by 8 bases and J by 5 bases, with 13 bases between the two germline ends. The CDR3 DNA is TGTGCCAGCCGTGCTAACAGGGATCAGCCCCAGCATTTT. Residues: CASRANRDQPQHF.

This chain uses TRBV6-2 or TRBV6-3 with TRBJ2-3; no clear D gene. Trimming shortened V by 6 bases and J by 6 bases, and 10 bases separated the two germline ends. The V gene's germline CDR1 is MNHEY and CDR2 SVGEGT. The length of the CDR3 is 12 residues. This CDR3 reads CASRPLTDTQYF. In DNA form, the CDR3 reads TGTGCCAGCAGACCGTTAACGGATACGCAGTATTTT.

CDR3: CASLDSGGSYNEQYF. The DNA of the CDR3 is TGTGCCAGCCTTGATAGCGGGGGTTCCTACAATGAGCAGTACTTC. The chain is built from TRBV28 and TRBJ2-1; 9 bases are a match to TRBD2. The DNA matches TRBJ2-7 better at its end, which makes the J call doubtful. This CDR3 spans 15 amino acids. Germline V gives CDR1 MDHEN, CDR2 SYDVKM.

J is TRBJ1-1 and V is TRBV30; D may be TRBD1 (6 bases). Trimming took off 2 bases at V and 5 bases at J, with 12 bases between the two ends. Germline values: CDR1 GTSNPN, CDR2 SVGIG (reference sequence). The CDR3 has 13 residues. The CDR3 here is CAWSRWGATEAFF. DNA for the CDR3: TGTGCCTGGAGTCGATGGGGGGCGACTGAAGCTTTCTTT.

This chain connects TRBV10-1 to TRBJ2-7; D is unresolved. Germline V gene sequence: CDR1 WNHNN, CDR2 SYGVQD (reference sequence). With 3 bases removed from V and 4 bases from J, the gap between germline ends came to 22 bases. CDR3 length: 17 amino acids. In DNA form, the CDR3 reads TGCGCCAGCAGTGACCTGACTGAGTCGACCTACTCGTACGAGCAGTACTTC. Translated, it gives CASSDLTESTYSYEQYF.

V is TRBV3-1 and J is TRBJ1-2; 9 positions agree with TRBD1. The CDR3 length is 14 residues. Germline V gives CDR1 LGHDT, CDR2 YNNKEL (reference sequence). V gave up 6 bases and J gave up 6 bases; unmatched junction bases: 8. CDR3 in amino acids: CASSPGTGTDGYTF. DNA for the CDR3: TGTGCCAGCAGTCCTGGGACAGGGACGGATGGCTACACCTTC.

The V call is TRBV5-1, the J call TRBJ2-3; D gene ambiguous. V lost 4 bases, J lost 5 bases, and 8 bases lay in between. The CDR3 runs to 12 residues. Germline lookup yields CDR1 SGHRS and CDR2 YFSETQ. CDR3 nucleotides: TGCGCCAGCAGCGGGGATGGAGATACGCAGTATTTT. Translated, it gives CASSGDGDTQYF.

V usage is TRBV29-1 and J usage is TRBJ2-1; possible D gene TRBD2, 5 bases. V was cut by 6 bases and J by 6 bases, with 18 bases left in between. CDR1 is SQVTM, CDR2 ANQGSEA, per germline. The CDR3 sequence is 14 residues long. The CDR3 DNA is TGCAGCGTACGCGGGCACTCCAAACGCAATGAGCAGTTCTTC. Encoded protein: CSVRGHSKRNEQFF.

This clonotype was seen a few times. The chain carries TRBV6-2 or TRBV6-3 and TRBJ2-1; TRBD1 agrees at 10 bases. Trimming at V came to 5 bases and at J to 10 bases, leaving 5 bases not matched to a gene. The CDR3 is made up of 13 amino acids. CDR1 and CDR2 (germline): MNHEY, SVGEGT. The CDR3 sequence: CASSRTGGMEQFF. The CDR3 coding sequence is TGTGCCAGCAGTCGGACAGGGGGTATGGAGCAGTTCTTC.

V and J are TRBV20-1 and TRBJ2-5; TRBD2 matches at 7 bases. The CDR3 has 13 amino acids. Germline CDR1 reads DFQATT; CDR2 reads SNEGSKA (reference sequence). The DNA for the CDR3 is TGCAGCACCTCCAGACTAGCTCAAGAGACCCAGTACTTC. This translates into CSTSRLAQETQYF.

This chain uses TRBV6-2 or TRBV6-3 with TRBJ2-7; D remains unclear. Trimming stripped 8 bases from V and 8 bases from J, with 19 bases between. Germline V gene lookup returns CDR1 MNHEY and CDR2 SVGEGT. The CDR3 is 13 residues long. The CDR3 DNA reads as TGTGCCAGCGGACGTCCCACACCCGTCCAGCAGTACTTC. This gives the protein CASGRPTPVQQYF.

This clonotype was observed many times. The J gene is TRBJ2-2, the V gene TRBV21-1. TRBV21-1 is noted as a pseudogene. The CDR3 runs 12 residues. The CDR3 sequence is CASKKDTGELFF. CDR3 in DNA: TGTGCCAGCAAAAAGGACACCGGGGAGCTGTTTTTT.

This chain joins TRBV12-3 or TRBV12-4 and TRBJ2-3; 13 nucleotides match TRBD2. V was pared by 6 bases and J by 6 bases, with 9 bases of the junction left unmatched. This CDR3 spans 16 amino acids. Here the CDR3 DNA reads TGTGCCAGCAGATCCACTAGCGGGGGGGGTTCGGATACGCAGTATTTT. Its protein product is CASRSTSGGGSDTQYF.

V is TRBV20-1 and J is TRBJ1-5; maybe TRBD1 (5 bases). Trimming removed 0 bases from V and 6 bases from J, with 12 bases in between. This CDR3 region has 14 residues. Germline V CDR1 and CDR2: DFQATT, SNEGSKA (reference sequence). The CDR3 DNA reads TGCAGTGCTAGAGATCTACAGGCAGGTCAGCCCCAGCATTTT. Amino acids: CSARDLQAGQPQHF.

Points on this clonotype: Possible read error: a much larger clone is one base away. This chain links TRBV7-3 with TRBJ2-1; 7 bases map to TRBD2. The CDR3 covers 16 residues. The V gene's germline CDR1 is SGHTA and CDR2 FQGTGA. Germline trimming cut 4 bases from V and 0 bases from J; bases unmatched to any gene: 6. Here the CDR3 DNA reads TGTGCCAGCAGCTGGGGACTACCCCGCTCCTACAATGAGCAGTTCTTC. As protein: CASSWGLPRSYNEQFF.

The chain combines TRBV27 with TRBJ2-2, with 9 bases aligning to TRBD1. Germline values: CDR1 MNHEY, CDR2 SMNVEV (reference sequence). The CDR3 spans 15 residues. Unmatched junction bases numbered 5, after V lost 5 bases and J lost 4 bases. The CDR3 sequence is CASSPGTGSTGELFF. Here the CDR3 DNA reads TGTGCCAGCAGTCCCGGGACAGGGTCCACCGGGGAGCTGTTTTTT.

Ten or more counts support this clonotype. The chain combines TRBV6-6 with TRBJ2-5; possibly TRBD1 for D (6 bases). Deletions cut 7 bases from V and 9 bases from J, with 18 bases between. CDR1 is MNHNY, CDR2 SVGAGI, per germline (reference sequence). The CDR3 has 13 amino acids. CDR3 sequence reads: CASTSPQGSPQYF. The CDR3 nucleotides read TGTGCCAGCACCTCACCCCAGGGGAGCCCCCAGTACTTC.

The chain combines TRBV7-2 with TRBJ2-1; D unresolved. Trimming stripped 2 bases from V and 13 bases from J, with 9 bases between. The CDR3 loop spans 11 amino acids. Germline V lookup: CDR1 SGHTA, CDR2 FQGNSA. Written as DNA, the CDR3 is TGTGCCAGCAGCTTACAGTGGGATCAGTTCTTC. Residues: CASSLQWDQFF.

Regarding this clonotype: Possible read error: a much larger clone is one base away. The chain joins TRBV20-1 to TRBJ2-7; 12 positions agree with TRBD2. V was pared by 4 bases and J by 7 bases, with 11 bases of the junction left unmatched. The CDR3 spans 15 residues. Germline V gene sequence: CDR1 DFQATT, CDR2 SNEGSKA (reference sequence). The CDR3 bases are TGCAGTGCTACGATACTAGCGGGAGGATCTGCTGAGCAGTACTTC. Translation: CSATILAGGSAEQYF.

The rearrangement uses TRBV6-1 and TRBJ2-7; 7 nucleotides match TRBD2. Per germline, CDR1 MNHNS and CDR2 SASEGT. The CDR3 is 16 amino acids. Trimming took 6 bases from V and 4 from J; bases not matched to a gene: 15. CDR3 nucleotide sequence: TGTGCCAGCAGAGCATTTGCGGGGGACCCTGGTTACGAGCAGTACTTC. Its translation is CASRAFAGDPGYEQYF.